This record looks at one T cell receptor (beta chain) sequence and its context. Sequencing used immunoSEQ multiplex PCR; TCRdb keeps in-frame clones, though not all of them. The profile shows tens of thousands of clones, around 90% of them singletons. CDR3 length equals 13 residues. V was trimmed by 6 bases and J by 0 bases, leaving 6 bases between them. CDR1 and CDR2 (germline): MDHEN, SYDVKM. This record belongs to a study of OX40 agonist ivuxolimab in advanced cancers. The genes are TRBV28 and TRBJ2-1; tentative D call: TRBD2 (6 bases). Sequenced material: CD4+ or CD8+ T cells sorted from blood, taken in a trial of the OX40 agonist ivuxolimab. The TCR originated in an adult with an advanced solid tumor such as melanoma, head and neck, liver or kidney cancer. CDR3 protein: CASRGGSYNEQFF. CDR3 nucleotides: TGTGCCAGCAGGGGAGGCTCCTACAATGAGCAGTTCTTC.